Listed below are T cell receptor beta chains from one sample, sequenced in a study of cytomegalovirus exposure and HLA in healthy donors. Clones were read by immunoSEQ multiplex PCR, and TCRdb kept only the in-frame ones, dropping some. In the table there are around 170,000 clones, 80% of which are singletons. Sequencing was done on a sample of PBMCs. These receptors all come from a man aged 35-49 years in good health and CMV-seropositive. Each CDR3 is given with its conserved first and last residue. Each record gives: V gene, J gene, D gene, clone size, CDR3 protein, CDR3 DNA. A D gene is named only where the DNA matches it firmly. The listing skips clone size in some rows; elsewhere it reads once, few, many or a size class.

v_gene: TRBV7-7
j_gene: TRBJ2-1
d_gene: TRBD1
abundance: .
CDR3aa: CASSLEGQGNNEQFF
CDR3nt: TGTGCTAGCAGCTTGGAGGGACAGGGTAACAATGAGCAGTTCTTC

v_gene: TRBV6-1
j_gene: TRBJ1-6
d_gene: TRBD1
abundance: .
CDR3aa: CASHRGPNSPLHF
CDR3nt: TGTGCCAGCCACAGGGGTCCAAATTCACCCCTCCACTTT

v_gene: TRBV4-1
j_gene: TRBJ2-1
d_gene: TRBD1
abundance: few
CDR3aa: CASSQGQGAGEQFF
CDR3nt: TGCGCCAGCAGCCAGGGACAGGGGGCGGGTGAGCAGTTCTTC

v_gene: TRBV9
j_gene: TRBJ1-3
d_gene: .
abundance: few
CDR3aa: CASSSPGEAGNTIYF
CDR3nt: TGTGCCAGCAGCTCGCCAGGGGAAGCAGGAAACACCATATATTTT

v_gene: TRBV5-4
j_gene: TRBJ2-2
d_gene: TRBD1
abundance: .
CDR3aa: CASSRGHSSSGELFF
CDR3nt: TGTGCCAGCAGCAGGGGGCATTCATCCTCCGGGGAGCTGTTTTTT

v_gene: TRBV9
j_gene: TRBJ2-7
d_gene: TRBD1
abundance: .
CDR3aa: CASSEDRGRGEQYF
CDR3nt: TGTGCCAGCAGCGAGGACAGGGGTCGGGGCGAGCAGTACTTC

v_gene: TRBV5-4
j_gene: TRBJ2-3
d_gene: .
abundance: .
CDR3aa: CASSSRQISTDTQYF
CDR3nt: TGTGCCAGCAGCAGCCGACAGATTAGCACAGATACGCAGTATTTT

v_gene: TRBV2
j_gene: TRBJ1-4
d_gene: .
abundance: few
CDR3aa: CASWTDATNEKLFF
CDR3nt: TGTGCCAGTTGGACAGATGCAACTAATGAAAAACTGTTTTTT

v_gene: TRBV2
j_gene: TRBJ1-6
d_gene: .
abundance: .
CDR3aa: CASSERGNSPLHF
CDR3nt: TGTGCCAGCAGTGAAAGGGGAAACTCACCCCTCCACTTT

v_gene: TRBV15
j_gene: TRBJ1-5
d_gene: .
abundance: .
CDR3aa: CATSREVSDQPQHF
CDR3nt: TGTGCCACCAGCAGAGAAGTCAGCGATCAGCCCCAGCATTTT

v_gene: TRBV7-9
j_gene: TRBJ2-7
d_gene: TRBD1
abundance: once
CDR3aa: CSSSYGTGTEQYF
CDR3nt: TGTTCCAGCAGCTATGGGACAGGGACCGAGCAGTACTTC

v_gene: TRBV30
j_gene: TRBJ1-5
d_gene: TRBD1
abundance: once
CDR3aa: CASSGGQGRSNSNQPQHF
CDR3nt: TGTGCCTCCTCCGGCGGACAGGGGAGGTCTAATAGCAATCAGCCCCAGCATTTT

v_gene: TRBV7-3
j_gene: TRBJ2-1
d_gene: TRBD1
abundance: .
CDR3aa: CASSRTGGYNEQFF
CDR3nt: TGTGCCAGCAGCCGGACAGGGGGCTACAATGAGCAGTTCTTC

v_gene: TRBV23-1
j_gene: TRBJ2-1
d_gene: .
abundance: .
CDR3aa: CASSPGLTKNNEQFF
CDR3nt: TGCGCCAGCAGTCCCGGGTTAACCAAGAACAATGAGCAGTTCTTC

v_gene: TRBV27
j_gene: TRBJ2-1
d_gene: .
abundance: .
CDR3aa: CASSLFQGTRDEQFF
CDR3nt: TGTGCCAGCAGTTTATTCCAGGGGACGAGGGATGAGCAGTTCTTC

v_gene: TRBV15
j_gene: TRBJ2-7
d_gene: .
abundance: .
CDR3aa: CATSRNRGGYEQYF
CDR3nt: TGTGCCACCAGCAGAAACAGAGGGGGATACGAGCAGTACTTC

v_gene: TRBV27
j_gene: TRBJ2-7
d_gene: TRBD1
abundance: .
CDR3aa: CASSFRPTGSVQYF
CDR3nt: TGTGCCAGCAGTTTTCGACCGACAGGGTCCGTGCAGTACTTC

v_gene: TRBV6-5
j_gene: TRBJ1-1
d_gene: .
abundance: once
CDR3aa: CASSYPGLNTEAFF
CDR3nt: TGTGCCAGCAGTTATCCAGGGTTGAACACTGAAGCTTTCTTT

v_gene: TRBV14
j_gene: TRBJ2-1
d_gene: .
abundance: .
CDR3aa: CASSRVGLTYNEQFF
CDR3nt: TGTGCCAGCAGCCGAGTGGGACTCACCTACAATGAGCAGTTCTTC

v_gene: TRBV5-1
j_gene: TRBJ1-2
d_gene: TRBD1
abundance: .
CDR3aa: CASSRDRGRGNYGYTF
CDR3nt: TGCGCCAGCAGCCGGGACAGGGGGCGCGGTAACTATGGCTACACCTTC

v_gene: TRBV19
j_gene: TRBJ2-1
d_gene: .
abundance: .
CDR3aa: CASRGPPSAEQFF
CDR3nt: TGTGCCAGTAGGGGGCCCCCTTCTGCCGAGCAGTTCTTC

v_gene: TRBV7-8
j_gene: TRBJ2-7
d_gene: .
abundance: .
CDR3aa: CASSPRLPGAQDEQYF
CDR3nt: TGTGCCAGCAGTCCCCGCTTGCCAGGGGCTCAGGACGAGCAGTACTTC

v_gene: TRBV5-4
j_gene: TRBJ2-6
d_gene: .
abundance: once
CDR3aa: CASIGGQPSGANVLTF
CDR3nt: TGTGCCAGCATCGGCGGCCAACCCTCTGGGGCCAACGTCCTGACTTTC

v_gene: TRBV29-1
j_gene: TRBJ2-7
d_gene: .
abundance: .
CDR3aa: CSVVAPGEQYF
CDR3nt: TGCAGCGTAGTGGCCCCGGGAGAGCAGTACTTC

v_gene: TRBV28
j_gene: TRBJ2-3
d_gene: TRBD2
abundance: .
CDR3aa: CASSSGGSTDTQYF
CDR3nt: TGTGCCAGCAGTTCGGGGGGGAGCACAGATACGCAGTATTTT

v_gene: TRBV14
j_gene: TRBJ1-4
d_gene: TRBD1
abundance: .
CDR3aa: CASSRPVDRGRTNEKLFF
CDR3nt: TGTGCCAGCAGCCGGCCAGTGGACAGGGGAAGAACTAATGAAAAACTGTTTTTT

v_gene: TRBV6-1
j_gene: TRBJ2-7
d_gene: TRBD1
abundance: .
CDR3aa: CASRDRGSSYEQYF
CDR3nt: TGTGCCAGCAGGGACAGGGGAAGCTCCTACGAGCAGTACTTC

v_gene: TRBV7-9
j_gene: TRBJ1-6
d_gene: TRBD1
abundance: .
CDR3aa: CASSLAKTGEGSPLHF
CDR3nt: TGTGCCAGCAGCTTAGCCAAGACAGGGGAGGGTTCACCCCTCCACTTT

v_gene: TRBV5-1
j_gene: TRBJ2-7
d_gene: TRBD2
abundance: .
CDR3aa: CASSSGLAGNEQYF
CDR3nt: TGCGCCAGCAGCTCCGGACTAGCGGGGAACGAGCAGTACTTC

v_gene: TRBV7-3
j_gene: TRBJ2-6
d_gene: .
abundance: .
CDR3aa: CASSLKTAGANVLTF
CDR3nt: TGTGCCAGCAGCTTAAAGACAGCTGGGGCCAACGTCCTGACTTTC

v_gene: TRBV6-5
j_gene: TRBJ1-4
d_gene: TRBD1
abundance: .
CDR3aa: CASTTGATNEKLFF
CDR3nt: TGTGCCAGCACCACAGGGGCGACTAATGAAAAACTGTTTTTT

v_gene: TRBV5-6
j_gene: TRBJ2-7
d_gene: .
abundance: .
CDR3aa: CASGGPDHEQYF
CDR3nt: TGTGCCAGCGGCGGCCCGGATCACGAGCAGTACTTC

v_gene: TRBV5-1
j_gene: TRBJ2-6
d_gene: .
abundance: .
CDR3aa: CASSPSGGLSGANVLTF
CDR3nt: TGCGCCAGCAGCCCTAGTGGGGGCCTCTCTGGGGCCAACGTCCTGACTTTC

v_gene: TRBV19
j_gene: TRBJ1-4
d_gene: TRBD1
abundance: .
CDR3aa: CASSIGDRGSEKLFF
CDR3nt: TGTGCCAGTAGTATTGGGGACAGGGGGAGTGAAAAACTGTTTTTT

v_gene: TRBV5-6
j_gene: TRBJ2-2
d_gene: .
abundance: .
CDR3aa: CASSLIGIPRTGELFF
CDR3nt: TGTGCCAGCAGCTTAATCGGTATCCCGAGGACCGGGGAGCTGTTTTTT

v_gene: TRBV16
j_gene: TRBJ1-3
d_gene: .
abundance: .
CDR3aa: CASSQYGGSGNTIYF
CDR3nt: TGTGCCAGCAGCCAATATGGAGGGAGTGGAAACACCATATATTTT

v_gene: TRBV25-1
j_gene: TRBJ2-1
d_gene: TRBD1
abundance: .
CDR3aa: CASSAFGTGFDNEQFF
CDR3nt: TGTGCCAGCAGTGCATTCGGGACAGGGTTCGACAATGAGCAGTTCTTC

v_gene: TRBV5-4
j_gene: TRBJ2-5
d_gene: TRBD2
abundance: .
CDR3aa: CASSLGRLERGLQETQYF
CDR3nt: TGTGCCAGCAGCTTGGGGCGTCTGGAGCGGGGGTTACAAGAGACCCAGTACTTC

v_gene: TRBV5-1
j_gene: TRBJ2-7
d_gene: TRBD1
abundance: .
CDR3aa: CASSSPGTGDEQYF
CDR3nt: TGCGCCAGCAGCTCACCCGGGACAGGGGACGAGCAGTACTTC

v_gene: TRBV27
j_gene: TRBJ2-7
d_gene: TRBD1
abundance: .
CDR3aa: CASRPPGGNYEQYF
CDR3nt: TGTGCCAGCAGGCCCCCAGGGGGTAACTACGAGCAGTACTTC

v_gene: TRBV27
j_gene: TRBJ1-5
d_gene: .
abundance: .
CDR3aa: CASSFGDQPQHF
CDR3nt: TGTGCCAGCAGTTTCGGAGACCAGCCCCAGCATTTT

v_gene: TRBV19
j_gene: TRBJ1-4
d_gene: TRBD1
abundance: .
CDR3aa: CASSVDRAGEKLFF
CDR3nt: TGTGCCAGTAGTGTCGACAGGGCTGGGGAAAAACTGTTTTTT

v_gene: TRBV19
j_gene: TRBJ1-1
d_gene: .
abundance: .
CDR3aa: CALGGTSNTEAFF
CDR3nt: TGTGCCCTCGGGGGGACATCGAACACTGAAGCTTTCTTT

v_gene: TRBV28
j_gene: TRBJ2-3
d_gene: .
abundance: .
CDR3aa: CASRADYTDTQYF
CDR3nt: TGTGCCAGCCGCGCCGATTACACAGATACGCAGTATTTT

v_gene: TRBV6-4
j_gene: TRBJ2-5
d_gene: .
abundance: .
CDR3aa: CASSDSIQETQYF
CDR3nt: TGTGCCAGCAGTGACTCAATACAAGAGACCCAGTACTTC